This T cell receptor (beta chain) was profiled in a study of blood T cells in healthy people across ages. J was trimmed by 10 bases and V by 5 bases; bases with no gene match: 12. The CDR3 runs 15 residues. In germline, CDR1 is SNHLY, CDR2 FYNNEI. Primers used in a second PCR of roughly 6 to 12 cycles were a sample-barcoded 5' primer and a J-beta primer mix. One entry per CDR3 protein, called by TCRdb with MiXCR from the 5' RACE reads. The data show 600,000 to 1,000,000 distinct CDR3 sequences, with around 25% seen just once and under 4.5% held by the top ten. This clonotype was detected only once. This same sample was also taken into another study, of T cells of mothers and their children.

V gene TRBV2 combines with J gene TRBJ1-4, with 8 bases matching TRBD1. The source is a boy aged 10-17 years in good health. Sequenced: blood. This CDR3 is CASSPERVRGRKLFF. Here the CDR3 DNA reads TGTGCCAGCAGTCCAGAAAGGGTCAGGGGGCGAAAACTGTTTTTT. Supplemented by reference TRBV2 and TRBJ1-4, the full variable domain reads EPEVTQTPSHQVTQMGQEVILRCVPISNHLYFYWYRQILGQKVEFLVSFYNNEISEKSEIFDDQFSVERPDGSNFTLKIRSTKLEDSAMYFCASSPERVRGRKLFFGSGTQLSVL.